These T cell receptor beta chains were read from a single sample in a study of T-cell reconstitution after alpha-beta-depleted transplantation in children. TCRdb passed the PCR reads through MiXCR, listing each CDR3 protein once. Of roughly 570,000 distinct CDR3 sequences in the sample, approximately 30% were seen once. The sequencing here drew on PBMCs, taken before TCRalphabeta/CD19-depleted stem cell transplant. The receptors here all came from a boy younger than two with Wiskott-Aldrich syndrome, due to receive a stem cell transplant. Both conserved end residues are part of each CDR3. The order of the fields is V gene, J gene, clone size, D gene, CDR3 DNA, CDR3 protein. The D gene is left open where the match is weak. The size entry is marked missing in some rows and otherwise reads once, few, many or a size class.

TRBV24-1	TRBJ2-7	NA	NA	TGTGCCACCAGTGATGCCACTAGTTTCTACGAGCAGTACTTC	CATSDATSFYEQYF
TRBV5-1	TRBJ2-1	NA	NA	TGCGCCAGCAGCTTGGGGGGTCTTGGGGGTGAGCAGTTCTTC	CASSLGGLGGEQFF
TRBV27	TRBJ2-2	few	TRBD1	TGTGCCAGCAGTCCTCGACAGGGGGGGTGGCGGTTGGGTACCGGGGAGCTGTTTTTT	CASSPRQGGWRLGTGELFF
TRBV12-3/TRBV12-4	TRBJ1-5	few	NA	TGTGCCAGCAGTTTAGCGGCAGGTTTTCAGCCCCAGCATTTT	CASSLAAGFQPQHF
TRBV12-3/TRBV12-4	TRBJ2-2	few	TRBD1	TGTGCCAGCAGTTTTGGGGACAGGAACACCGGGGAGCTGTTTTTT	CASSFGDRNTGELFF
TRBV28	TRBJ2-3	few	NA	TGTGCCAGCGGTGGGGGGGCAACAGATACGCAGTATTTT	CASGGGATDTQYF
TRBV10-3	TRBJ2-2	NA	NA	TGTGCCATCAGTGGGCTCCCCACCGGGGAGCTGTTTTTT	CAISGLPTGELFF
TRBV20-1	TRBJ1-1	few	NA	TGCAGTGCTAGCAGAGGACGCTTTAGGACTGAAGCTTTCTTT	CSASRGRFRTEAFF
TRBV27	TRBJ2-6	few	NA	TGTGCCAGCAGAACCTTCAGGGGTTCTGGGGCCAACGTCCTGACTTTC	CASRTFRGSGANVLTF
TRBV5-5	TRBJ2-7	few	NA	TGTGCCAGCAGCTTGAGGGGTCTCCCAAGGGAGCAGTACTTC	CASSLRGLPREQYF
TRBV5-1	TRBJ2-7	NA	NA	TGCGCCAGCGGACCGACAAGCTCCTACGAGCAGTACTTC	CASGPTSSYEQYF
TRBV20-1	TRBJ2-5	few	NA	TGCAGTGCTAGATGGGCAGGGCTGGAGACCCAGTACTTC	CSARWAGLETQYF
TRBV5-1	TRBJ2-5	NA	TRBD2	TGCGCCAGCAGCTTGTCGTACAGACTAGCGGGAGGGCCGGATGAGACCCAGTACTTC	CASSLSYRLAGGPDETQYF
TRBV5-1	TRBJ2-3	NA	NA	TGCGCCAGTCACACGGGAGTCGGGGATACGCAGTATTTT	CASHTGVGDTQYF
TRBV15	TRBJ1-5	few	NA	TGTGCCACCAGCAGAGTGGGGGGGAGGCAACAGCCCCAGCATTTT	CATSRVGGRQQPQHF
TRBV5-6	TRBJ2-2	NA	TRBD1	TGTGCCAGCAGAACCGGGACAGGGATCACCGGGGAGCTGTTTTTT	CASRTGTGITGELFF
TRBV12-3/TRBV12-4	TRBJ2-1	few	NA	TGTGCCAGCAGTTTTTTCGGGAAAACCTACAATGAGCAGTTCTTC	CASSFFGKTYNEQFF
TRBV4-2	TRBJ1-5	few	NA	TGTGCCAGCACCAGAACGGACAGAAGCATTCAGCCCCAGCATTTT	CASTRTDRSIQPQHF
TRBV20-1	TRBJ2-1	NA	NA	TGCAGTGCTCCTAATCTAGGAGACCGATACAATGAGCAGTTCTTC	CSAPNLGDRYNEQFF
TRBV7-7	TRBJ2-3	NA	TRBD2	TGTGCCAGCAGCTTTTCGAGACTAGCGGGAGTAGATACGCAGTATTTT	CASSFSRLAGVDTQYF
TRBV5-1	TRBJ1-1	NA	NA	TGCGCCAGCAGCTTGGCCCGGGGCAGAAACACTGAAGCTTTCTTT	CASSLARGRNTEAFF
TRBV6-5	TRBJ2-5	NA	TRBD2	TGTGCCAGCAGTTACTCCAGTCTAGCGGAAGAGACCCAGTACTTC	CASSYSSLAEETQYF
TRBV5-1	TRBJ1-1	NA	NA	TGCGCCAGCAGCTTGGAAGGACAGCCGAACACTGAAGCTTTCTTT	CASSLEGQPNTEAFF
TRBV3-1	TRBJ2-7	NA	TRBD2	TGTGCCAGCAGCCCCGGACTAGCGGGAGGTTCTCAGTACTTC	CASSPGLAGGSQYF
TRBV12-3/TRBV12-4	TRBJ2-5	NA	TRBD2	TGTGCCAGCAGAGCCCCGGGACTAGCAGAGACCCAGTACTTC	CASRAPGLAETQYF
TRBV5-1	TRBJ2-7	NA	TRBD1	TGCGCCAGCAGCTTAACCGCCGGGACAGGGACCTACGAGCAGTACTTC	CASSLTAGTGTYEQYF
TRBV5-1	TRBJ1-1	NA	NA	TGCGCCAGCAGCGCGGGCTCGTACACTGAAGCTTTCTTT	CASSAGSYTEAFF
TRBV12-3/TRBV12-4	TRBJ2-3	NA	TRBD2	TGTGCCAGCAGTTTAGCGCCACTAGCGGGAGTATCCGATACGCAGTATTTT	CASSLAPLAGVSDTQYF
TRBV6-5	TRBJ1-3	few	TRBD1	TGTGCCAGCAGTTACAGGACAGGGGGGGGAAACACCATATATTTT	CASSYRTGGGNTIYF
TRBV4-2	TRBJ1-5	NA	NA	TGTGCCAGCAGCCAAGTGGAGGGGGGGTCGAAACAGCCCCAGCATTTT	CASSQVEGGSKQPQHF
TRBV5-1	TRBJ2-3	NA	TRBD2	TGCGCCAGCAGCTGGGGACTAGCGGAATTCACAGATACGCAGTATTTT	CASSWGLAEFTDTQYF
TRBV19	TRBJ2-2	NA	TRBD2	TGTGCCAGTAGTATCCCCAAGCTAGCGGGAGGATTCACCGGGGAGCTGTTTTTT	CASSIPKLAGGFTGELFF
TRBV11-2	TRBJ2-1	NA	NA	TGTGCCAGCAGCTTGAGAGGGAAGGAGGATGAGCAGTTCTTC	CASSLRGKEDEQFF
TRBV5-1	TRBJ2-6	NA	NA	TGCGCCAGCAGCTTGGGAGGTAGGACTGCCTCTGGGGCCAACGTCCTGACTTTC	CASSLGGRTASGANVLTF
TRBV5-1	TRBJ1-5	NA	NA	TGCGCCAGCAGCCGGGAGGGCAGTCGCAATCAGCCCCAGCATTTT	CASSREGSRNQPQHF
TRBV7-9	TRBJ2-1	NA	TRBD1	TGTGCCAGCAGCTTTTCTAACAGGGGCCCTGAGCAGTTCTTC	CASSFSNRGPEQFF
TRBV5-1	TRBJ2-3	few	NA	TGCGCCAGCAGCATAGACACAGATACGCAGTATTTT	CASSIDTDTQYF
TRBV6-1	TRBJ2-5	NA	TRBD2	TGTGCCAGCAGTGACCCACTAGCGGTCGCGACCCAGTACTTC	CASSDPLAVATQYF
TRBV5-1	TRBJ2-3	NA	NA	TGCGCCAGCAGCTTCCGTACGGGACCCTCCACAGATACGCAGTATTTT	CASSFRTGPSTDTQYF
TRBV12-3/TRBV12-4	TRBJ2-7	few	NA	TGTGCCAGCAGAGCTCGACGGCCGGGTTGGGGCTACGAGCAGTACTTC	CASRARRPGWGYEQYF
TRBV2	TRBJ1-1	NA	TRBD1	TGTGCCAGCAGCTCAGAAACAGGGGGCACTGAAGCTTTCTTT	CASSSETGGTEAFF
TRBV20-1	TRBJ1-5	few	NA	TGCAGTGCCTCCGGGGATCAGCCCCAGCATTTT	CSASGDQPQHF
TRBV5-1	TRBJ2-2	NA	NA	TGCGCCAGCAGTCCCGGAGAGCGTGGCGGGGAGCTGTTTTTT	CASSPGERGGELFF
TRBV15	TRBJ1-3	NA	NA	TGTGCCACCAGCAGAGAAGCACGGGACACCATATATTTT	CATSREARDTIYF
TRBV29-1	TRBJ2-4	few	TRBD1	TGCAGCGTTCGACAGGGGGAGAAAAACATTCAGTACTTC	CSVRQGEKNIQYF
TRBV5-1	TRBJ1-1	NA	NA	TGCGCCAGCAGCTTGGGAGGCTCGGGAGCTAGAGGCGAAGCTTTCTTT	CASSLGGSGARGEAFF
TRBV27	TRBJ1-3	NA	NA	TGTGCCAGTCGTAAATGGGGGACAACTGGAAACACCATATATTTT	CASRKWGTTGNTIYF
TRBV15	TRBJ2-1	few	TRBD2	TGTGCCACCACCCGGGAGGGGGAGCAGTTCTTC	CATTREGEQFF